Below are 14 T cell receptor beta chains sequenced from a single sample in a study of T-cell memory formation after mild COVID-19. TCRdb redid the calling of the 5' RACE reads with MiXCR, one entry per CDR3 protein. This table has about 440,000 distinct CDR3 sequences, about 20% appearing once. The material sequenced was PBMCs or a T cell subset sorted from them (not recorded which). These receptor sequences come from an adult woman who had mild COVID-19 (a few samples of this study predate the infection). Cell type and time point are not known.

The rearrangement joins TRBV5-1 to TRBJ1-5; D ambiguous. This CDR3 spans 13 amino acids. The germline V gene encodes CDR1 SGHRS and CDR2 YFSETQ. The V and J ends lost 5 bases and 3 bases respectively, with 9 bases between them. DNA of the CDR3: TGCGCCAGCAGGGGTGGGGTCAATCAGCCCCAGCATTTT. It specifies CASRGGVNQPQHF.

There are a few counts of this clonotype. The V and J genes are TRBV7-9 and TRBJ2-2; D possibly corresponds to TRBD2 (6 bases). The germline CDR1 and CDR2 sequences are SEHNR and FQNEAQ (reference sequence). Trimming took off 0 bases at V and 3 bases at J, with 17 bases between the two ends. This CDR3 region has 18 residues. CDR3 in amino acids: CASSLAGGSLLDTGELFF. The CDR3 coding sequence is TGTGCCAGCAGCTTAGCGGGAGGCTCCTTGTTGGACACCGGGGAGCTGTTTTTT.

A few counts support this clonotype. CDR3 amino acids: CAISEGYEQYF. The CDR3 DNA reads TGTGCCATCAGTGAGGGGTACGAGCAGTACTTC. The chain recombines TRBV10-3 with TRBJ2-7, with D unresolved. The V end was cut by 2 bases, the J end by 4 bases, with 3 bases between. Germline values: CDR1 ENHRY, CDR2 SYGVKD. CDR3 size: 11 residues.

In nucleotides, the CDR3 is TGTGCCACCAGCAGAGTCGGGAAGGGTTTGCTAGCGTCGCAGTATTTT. It specifies CATSRVGKGLLASQYF. The chain joins TRBV15 to TRBJ2-3; D may be TRBD2 (6 bases). The germline V gene has CDR1 LNHNV and CDR2 YYDKDF (reference sequence). The CDR3 totals 16 residues. Between the trimmed V and J ends, which lost 1 base and 10 bases, there was a span of 21 bases.

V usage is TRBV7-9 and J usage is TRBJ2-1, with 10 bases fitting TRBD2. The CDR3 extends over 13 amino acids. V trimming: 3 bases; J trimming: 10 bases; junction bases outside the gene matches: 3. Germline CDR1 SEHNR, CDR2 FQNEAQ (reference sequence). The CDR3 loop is CASSLTSGPEQFF. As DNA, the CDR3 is TGTGCCAGCAGCTTGACTAGCGGGCCGGAGCAGTTCTTC.

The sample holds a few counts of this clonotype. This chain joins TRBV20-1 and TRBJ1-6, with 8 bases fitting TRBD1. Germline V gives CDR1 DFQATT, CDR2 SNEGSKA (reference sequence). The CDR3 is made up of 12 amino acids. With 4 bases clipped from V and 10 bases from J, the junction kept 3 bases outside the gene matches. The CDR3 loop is CSAIDRGSPLHF. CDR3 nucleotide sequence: TGCAGTGCTATAGACAGGGGATCACCCCTCCACTTT.

The CDR3 nucleotides read TGCGCCAGCACCGACAGGGGAACTGAAGCTTTCTTT. Its protein product is CASTDRGTEAFF. V is TRBV5-1 and J is TRBJ1-1, with TRBD1 matching 8 bases. Germline lookup yields CDR1 SGHRS and CDR2 YFSETQ. This CDR3 comprises 12 residues. Trimming cost V 6 bases and J 5 bases; bases outside gene matches: 3.

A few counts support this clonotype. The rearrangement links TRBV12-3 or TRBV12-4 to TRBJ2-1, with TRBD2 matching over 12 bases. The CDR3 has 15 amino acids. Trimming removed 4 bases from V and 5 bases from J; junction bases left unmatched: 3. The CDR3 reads CASSWTSGVHNEQFF. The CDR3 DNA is TGTGCCAGCAGTTGGACTAGCGGGGTTCACAATGAGCAGTTCTTC.

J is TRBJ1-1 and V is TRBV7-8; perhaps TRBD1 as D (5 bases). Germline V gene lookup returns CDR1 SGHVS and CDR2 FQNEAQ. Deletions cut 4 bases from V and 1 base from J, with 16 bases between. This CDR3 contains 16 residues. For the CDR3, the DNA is TGTGCCAGCAGCTCACGGTGGGGAGGGACGAACACTGAAGCTTTCTTT. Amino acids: CASSSRWGGTNTEAFF.

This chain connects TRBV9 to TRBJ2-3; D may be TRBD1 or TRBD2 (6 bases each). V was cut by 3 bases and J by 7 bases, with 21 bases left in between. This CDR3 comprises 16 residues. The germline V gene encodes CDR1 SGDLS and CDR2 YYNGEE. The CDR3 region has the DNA TGTGCCAGCAGCGCGAGGGGGGACGCGAACGCGAATACGCAGTATTTT. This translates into CASSARGDANANTQYF. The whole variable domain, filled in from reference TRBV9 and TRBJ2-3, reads DSGVTQTPKHLITATGQRVTLRCSPRSGDLSVYWYQQSLDQGLQFLIQYYNGEERAKGNILERFSAQQFPDLHSELNLSSLELGDSALYFCASSARGDANANTQYFGPGTRLTVL.

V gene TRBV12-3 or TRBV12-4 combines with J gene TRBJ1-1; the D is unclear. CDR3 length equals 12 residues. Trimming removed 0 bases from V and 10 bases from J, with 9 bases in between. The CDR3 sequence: CASSLAGYRAFF. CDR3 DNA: TGTGCCAGCAGTTTAGCGGGGTATCGAGCTTTCTTT.

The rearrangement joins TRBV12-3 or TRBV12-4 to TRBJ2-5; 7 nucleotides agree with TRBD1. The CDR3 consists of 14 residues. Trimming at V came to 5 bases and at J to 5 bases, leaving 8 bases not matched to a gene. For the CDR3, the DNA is TGTGCCAGCAGTCTGGGACAGTCTGGGGAGACCCAGTACTTC. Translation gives CASSLGQSGETQYF.

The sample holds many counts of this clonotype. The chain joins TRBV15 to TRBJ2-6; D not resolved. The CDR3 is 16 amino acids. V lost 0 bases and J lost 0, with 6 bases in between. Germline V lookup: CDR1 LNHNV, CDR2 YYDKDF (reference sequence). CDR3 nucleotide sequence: TGTGCCACCAGCAGAGATGGATTCTCTGGGGCCAACGTCCTGACTTTC. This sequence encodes CATSRDGFSGANVLTF. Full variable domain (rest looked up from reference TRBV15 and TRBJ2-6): DAMVIQNPRYQVTQFGKPVTLSCSQTLNHNVMYWYQQKSSQAPKLLFHYYDKDFNNEADTPDNFQSRRPNTSFCFLDIRSPGLGDTAMYLCATSRDGFSGANVLTFGAGSRLTVL.

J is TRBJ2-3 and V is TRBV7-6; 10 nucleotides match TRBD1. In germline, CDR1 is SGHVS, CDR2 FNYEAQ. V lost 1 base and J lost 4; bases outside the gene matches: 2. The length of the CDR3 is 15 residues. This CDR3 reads CASSLGGTGADTQYF. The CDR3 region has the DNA TGTGCCAGCAGCTTAGGGGGGACAGGGGCAGATACGCAGTATTTT.